The sequence of this T cell receptor (beta chain) was determined in a study of spatial heterogeneity in lung cancer. Study-level points and caveats: Expanded intratumoral alpha and beta TCR counts tracked tumor mutation counts.

Germline V gives CDR1 MNHNS, CDR2 SASEGT. The CDR3 consists of 13 residues. In its sample, this clonotype was seen once. No antigen is known for it. A much larger clone is a single base away; this may be a read error. In TCRdb, the 5' RACE reads were re-called with MiXCR into one record per CDR3 protein. The sample includes 4,000 or so distinct CDR3 sequences, 5% to 6.5% seen only once; the top ten take about 34%. Time point denoted: sample taken at primary tumor resection. This chain joins TRBV6-1 and TRBJ1-2, with TRBD1 matching 8 bases. Sequences were derived from lung tumor tissue, sampled at surgery. This receptor was identified in a male donor with early-stage non-small cell lung cancer. CDR3 loop: CVLSQDRVGGYTF. CDR3 coding DNA: TGTGTCCTAAGCCAGGACAGGGTCGGTGGCTACACCTTC.